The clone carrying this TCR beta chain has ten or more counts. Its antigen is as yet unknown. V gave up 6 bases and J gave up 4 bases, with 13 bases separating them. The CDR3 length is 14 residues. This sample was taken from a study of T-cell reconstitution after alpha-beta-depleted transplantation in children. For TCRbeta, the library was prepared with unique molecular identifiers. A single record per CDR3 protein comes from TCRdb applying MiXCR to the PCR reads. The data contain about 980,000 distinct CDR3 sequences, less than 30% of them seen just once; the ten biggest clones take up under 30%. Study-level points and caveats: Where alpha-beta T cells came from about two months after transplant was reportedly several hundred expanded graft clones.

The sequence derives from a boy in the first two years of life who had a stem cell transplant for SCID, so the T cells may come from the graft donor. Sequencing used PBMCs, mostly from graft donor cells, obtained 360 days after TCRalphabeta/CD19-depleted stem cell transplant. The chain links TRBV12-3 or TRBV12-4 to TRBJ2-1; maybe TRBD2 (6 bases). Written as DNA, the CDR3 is TGTGCCAGCAGGGGACTGGCGGAGTACAATGAGCAGTTCTTC. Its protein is CASRGLAEYNEQFF.